This T cell receptor beta chain was recorded in a study of blood T cell repertoires in COVID-19. Whole-study context: Spain, Italy and the United States supplied samples that represented acute and convalescent COVID-19. Nucleic acid was either cDNA or gDNA, and it came from T cells, B-cell-depleted T cells, or PBMCs.

Trimming left V 1 base short and J 7 bases short, with 19 bases between. This CDR3 spans 17 amino acids. Looked up from germline, CDR1 is MGHRA and CDR2 is YSYEKL. Per the study methods: Reference gene primer amplification gave nucleated cell count estimates. Profiling relied on immunoSEQ multiplex PCR, and the TCRdb table lists in-frame clones only, not all of them. Clonal size and the V and J genes are those of that table, whereas D and trimming came from the DNA. The repertoire has 88,000 or so clones, under 85% of them found once; the top ten carry roughly 9%. The source material was peripheral blood. The source of this sequence is a human donor in a cohort sampled during active COVID-19. The V and J genes are TRBV4-1 and TRBJ1-4, with a tentative D call TRBD1 (6 bases). In DNA, the CDR3 is TGCGCCAGCAGCCAAGTCGGTCGCGGGGAGGGGGGTGAAAAACTGTTTTTT. Its translation: CASSQVGRGEGGEKLFF.